The 22 T cell receptor beta chains in this list originate from one sample, sequenced in a study of cytomegalovirus exposure and HLA in healthy donors. Use of 60 Vbeta and 13 Jbeta primers characterized the PCR. The method was immunoSEQ multiplex PCR; TCRdb's version includes in-frame clones alone and lacks a portion of them. The table shows 160,000 or so clones, with roughly 80% occurring only once. Sequencing was performed on PBMCs. These receptors came from a young man in good health and CMV-seropositive.

This sequence joins TRBV28 and TRBJ1-4, with D possibly being TRBD1 (5 bases). The V end lost 4 bases, the J end lost 13 bases, and 13 bases lay between the germline ends. CDR3 length: 12 residues. Germline CDR1 reads MDHEN; CDR2 reads SYDVKM. CDR3 nucleotides: TGTGCCAGCAGTTCCACGACAGCGGGACTGTTTTTT. This codes for CASSSTTAGLFF. Full variable domain (outside the CDR3, taken from reference TRBV28 and TRBJ1-4): DVKVTQSSRYLVKRTGEKVFLECVQDMDHENMFWYRQDPGLGLRLIYFSYDVKMKEKGDIPEGYSVSREKKERFSLILESASTNQTSMYLCASSSTTAGLFFGSGTQLSVL.

The V and J genes are TRBV15 and TRBJ2-7, with TRBD2 matching 9 bases. This CDR3 is 17 amino acids long. From germline, CDR1 is LNHNV and CDR2 YYDKDF (reference sequence). Trimming removed 1 base from V and 0 bases from J; junction bases left unmatched: 7. The CDR3 nucleotides read TGTGCCACCAGCAGAGTAGGGGCTAGCGGGACCTCCTACGAGCAGTACTTC. Protein product: CATSRVGASGTSYEQYF. The full variable domain, rest sourced from reference TRBV15 and TRBJ2-7, is DAMVIQNPRYQVTQFGKPVTLSCSQTLNHNVMYWYQQKSSQAPKLLFHYYDKDFNNEADTPDNFQSRRPNTSFCFLDIRSPGLGDTAMYLCATSRVGASGTSYEQYFGPGTRLTVT.

The CDR3 sequence: CAIRRGGTPLETQYF. CDR3 coding DNA: TGTGCCATCAGGCGGGGGGGCACGCCTTTAGAGACCCAGTACTTC. The chain uses TRBV10-3 and TRBJ2-5, with TRBD2 identical over 9 bases. In germline, CDR1 is ENHRY, CDR2 SYGVKD. Trimming removed 6 bases from V and 4 bases from J; junction bases left unmatched: 9. The CDR3 consists of 15 residues.

The genes are TRBV9 and TRBJ1-5; TRBD1 is a possible D gene (5 bases). The CDR3 loop spans 12 amino acids. Germline CDR1 is SGDLS and CDR2 is YYNGEE. V was shortened by 3 bases and J by 8 bases, with 9 bases between the two germline ends. The CDR3 reads CASSATDEPQHF. The CDR3 DNA reads as TGTGCCAGCAGCGCGACAGATGAGCCCCAGCATTTT.

This clone was seen a few times. The CDR3 sequence: CAWSLHGLAGPDTQYF. In nucleotides, the CDR3 is TGTGCCTGGAGTCTACATGGACTAGCGGGGCCTGATACGCAGTATTTT. V is TRBV30 and J is TRBJ2-3, with 12 bases matching TRBD2. The CDR3 is made up of 16 amino acids. CDR1 and CDR2 (germline): GTSNPN, SVGIG (reference sequence). J was trimmed by 6 bases and V by 2 bases; bases with no gene match: 9.

The rearrangement links TRBV5-1 to TRBJ1-1; D remains ambiguous. This CDR3 is built from 16 residues. V was cut by 1 base and J by 3 bases, with 16 bases left in between. CDR1 is SGHRS and CDR2 is YFSETQ in the germline V gene. CDR3 region: CASSLNPNTEYTEAFF. The CDR3, as DNA: TGCGCCAGCAGCTTGAACCCTAATACTGAGTACACTGAAGCTTTCTTT.

The gene calls are TRBV5-1 and TRBJ1-6, with D perhaps matching TRBD1 (6 bases). CDR1 SGHRS and CDR2 YFSETQ come from the germline V gene. V shed 5 bases and J shed 9 bases, with 15 bases lying between them. This CDR3 has 14 residues. CDR3 in amino acids: CASRSGAQGSPLHF. The CDR3 DNA is TGCGCCAGCAGGTCAGGGGCTCAAGGTTCACCCCTCCACTTT. Filled out from reference TRBV5-1 and TRBJ1-6, the complete variable domain reads KAGVTQTPRYLIKTRGQQVTLSCSPISGHRSVSWYQQTPGQGLQFLFEYFSETQRNKGNFPGRFSGRQFSNSRSEMNVSTLELGDSALYLCASRSGAQGSPLHFGNGTRLTVT.

This rearrangement joins TRBV5-1 to TRBJ2-5, with 10 bases fitting TRBD2. The germline V gene has CDR1 SGHRS and CDR2 YFSETQ. This CDR3 comprises 17 residues. J lost 1 base, V lost 0 bases, and 6 bases had no gene match. This chain's CDR3 is CASSLAASGGRQETQYF. Here the CDR3 DNA reads TGCGCCAGCAGCTTGGCCGCTAGCGGGGGACGCCAAGAGACCCAGTACTTC.

V is TRBV9 and J is TRBJ1-3; D unclear. Germline V lookup: CDR1 SGDLS, CDR2 YYNGEE. V lost 2 bases, J lost 8 bases, and 14 bases lay in between. This CDR3 is 14 amino acids long. Here the CDR3 reads CASSVDIGEYTIYF. Here the CDR3 DNA reads TGTGCCAGCAGCGTTGATATCGGTGAATACACCATATATTTT. Supplemented by reference TRBV9 and TRBJ1-3, the full variable domain reads DSGVTQTPKHLITATGQRVTLRCSPRSGDLSVYWYQQSLDQGLQFLIQYYNGEERAKGNILERFSAQQFPDLHSELNLSSLELGDSALYFCASSVDIGEYTIYFGEGSWLTVV.

The sample holds one count of this clone. CDR3 residues: CASTDRGLGYTF. The CDR3, as DNA: TGTGCCAGCACCGACAGGGGGCTTGGCTACACCTTC. V usage is TRBV19 and J usage is TRBJ1-2, with TRBD1 matching over 10 bases. Unmatched junction bases numbered 5, after V lost 9 bases and J lost 7 bases. Germline V gene sequence: CDR1 LNHDA, CDR2 SQIVND (reference sequence). The CDR3 is 12 residues long.

The chain carries TRBV30 and TRBJ1-1; the match to TRBD1 covers 7 bases. Germline values: CDR1 GTSNPN, CDR2 SVGIG (reference sequence). The CDR3 sequence is 13 residues long. The V gene end was trimmed by 3 bases and the J gene end by 4 bases; junction bases not matched to a gene: 5. CDR3 residues: CAWSRGSGTEAFF. The CDR3 coding sequence is TGTGCCTGGAGCAGGGGGTCAGGCACTGAAGCTTTCTTT.

The rearrangement uses TRBV7-7 and TRBJ2-5, with TRBD1 as a possible D gene (5 bases). The CDR3 consists of 15 residues. The V end lost 6 bases, the J end lost 2 bases, and 16 bases lay between the germline ends. Looked up from germline, CDR1 is SSHAT and CDR2 is FNYEAQ (reference sequence). CDR3 loop: CASSSTTDFQETQYF. The CDR3 nucleotides are TGTGCCAGCAGTTCAACGACAGATTTTCAAGAGACCCAGTACTTC. The entire variable domain, with the rest obtained from reference TRBV7-7 and TRBJ2-5, is as follows: GAGVSQSPRYKVTKRGQDVTLRCDPISSHATLYWYQQALGQGPEFLTYFNYEAQPDKSGLPSDRFSAERPEGSISTLTIQRTEQRDSAMYRCASSSTTDFQETQYFGPGTRLLVL.

The V call is TRBV1, the J call TRBJ2-4; the table gives TRBD2 as D, unverified against the DNA. TRBV1 is deemed a pseudogene. CDR3 length: 13 residues. CDR3 bases: TGCACCAGCAACAGCGGGCCGCCGAACATTCAGTACTTC. As protein: CTSNSGPPNIQYF.

The genes are TRBV29-1 and TRBJ2-7; no definite D call. The germline V and J ends were trimmed by 3 bases and 2 bases, with 11 bases remaining between them. Germline CDR1 is SQVTM and CDR2 is ANQGSEA. The CDR3 runs 13 residues. CDR3 region: CSVEGRLTYEQYF. The CDR3 nucleotides read TGCAGCGTTGAGGGCCGTTTAACCTACGAGCAGTACTTC.

The chain is built from TRBV30 and TRBJ2-1; TRBD2 agrees at 12 bases. The germline V gene encodes CDR1 GTSNPN and CDR2 SVGIG (reference sequence). Trimming took 5 bases from V and 6 from J; bases not matched to a gene: 5. The CDR3 consists of 14 residues. DNA of the CDR3: TGTGCCTGGCACCTAGCGGGGGGGCTCAATGAGCAGTTCTTC. This codes for CAWHLAGGLNEQFF.

The chain has TRBV10-1 and TRBJ2-7; D possibly corresponds to TRBD1 (6 bases). V was clipped by 2 bases and J by 3 bases, with 8 bases between them. The CDR3 spans 13 residues. The germline gives CDR1 WNHNN, CDR2 SYGVQD (reference sequence). Here the CDR3 DNA reads TGCGCCAGCAGTGAGGGACAGTTCTACGAGCAGTACTTC. Its translation: CASSEGQFYEQYF.

V gene TRBV2 combines with J gene TRBJ2-3; D may be TRBD2 (5 bases). The CDR3 spans 12 residues. The V gene lost 4 bases and the J gene lost 6 bases, with 8 bases spanning the gap. Looked up from germline, CDR1 is SNHLY and CDR2 is FYNNEI. CDR3 region: CASSGTGDTQYF. CDR3 sequence (DNA): TGTGCCAGCAGTGGGACGGGGGATACGCAGTATTTT. Supplemented by reference TRBV2 and TRBJ2-3, the full variable domain reads EPEVTQTPSHQVTQMGQEVILRCVPISNHLYFYWYRQILGQKVEFLVSFYNNEISEKSEIFDDQFSVERPDGSNFTLKIRSTKLEDSAMYFCASSGTGDTQYFGPGTRLTVL.

The V and J genes are TRBV4-1 and TRBJ1-6, with D perhaps TRBD1 (5 bases). The length of the CDR3 is 15 residues. The V gene's germline CDR1 is MGHRA and CDR2 YSYEKL. Trimming cost V 3 bases and J 10 bases, with 16 bases left between them. CDR3 residues: CASSQGEGPGSPLHF. CDR3 DNA sequence: TGCGCCAGCAGCCAGGGGGAGGGGCCAGGATCACCCCTCCACTTT.

This clone was counted only a few times. This chain connects TRBV15 to TRBJ2-2; TRBD2 matches at 8 bases. This CDR3 is 15 amino acids long. V trimming: 3 bases; J trimming: 6 bases; junction bases outside the gene matches: 6. The germline gives CDR1 LNHNV, CDR2 YYDKDF (reference sequence). As DNA, the CDR3 is TGTGCCACCAGCAGGGTAGCGGGGTCCCCCGGGGAGCTGTTTTTT. It codes for CATSRVAGSPGELFF.

The gene calls are TRBV10-3 and TRBJ2-7, with a tentative D call TRBD2 (6 bases). Germline lookup yields CDR1 ENHRY and CDR2 SYGVKD. The CDR3 runs 15 residues. V lost 3 bases and J lost 2, with 14 bases in between. CDR3 DNA sequence: TGTGCCATCAGTGACGTGGCGGGGTCACCCTACGAGCAGTACTTC. Protein sequence: CAISDVAGSPYEQYF.

The chain recombines TRBV27 with TRBJ2-3, with D possibly being TRBD2 (7 bases). This CDR3 is 16 amino acids long. From germline, CDR1 is MNHEY and CDR2 SMNVEV (reference sequence). The germline V and J ends were trimmed by 3 bases and 4 bases, with 17 bases remaining between them. As DNA, the CDR3 is TGTGCCAGCAGTTTGTTTTGGGGGGGCCGCCCAGATACGCAGTATTTT. Encoded protein: CASSLFWGGRPDTQYF.

The CDR3 region is CASASNFYGYTF. The CDR3 bases are TGTGCCAGCGCCTCCAACTTCTATGGCTACACCTTC. V gene TRBV6-6 combines with J gene TRBJ1-2; D is undetermined. The length of the CDR3 is 12 residues. V was cut by 8 bases and J by 4 bases, with 11 bases left in between. Germline CDR1 is MNHNY and CDR2 is SVGAGI (reference sequence).